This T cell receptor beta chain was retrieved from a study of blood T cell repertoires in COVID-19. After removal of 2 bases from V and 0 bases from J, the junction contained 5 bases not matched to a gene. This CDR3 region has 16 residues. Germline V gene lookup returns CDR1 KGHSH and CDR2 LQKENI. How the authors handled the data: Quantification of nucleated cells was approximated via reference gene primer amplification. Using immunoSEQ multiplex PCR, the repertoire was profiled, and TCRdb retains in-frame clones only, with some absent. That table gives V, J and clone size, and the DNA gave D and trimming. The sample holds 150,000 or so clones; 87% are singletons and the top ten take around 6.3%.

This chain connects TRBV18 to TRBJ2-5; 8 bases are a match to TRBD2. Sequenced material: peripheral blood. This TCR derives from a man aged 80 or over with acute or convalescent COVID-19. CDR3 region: CASSPVQRGYQETQYF. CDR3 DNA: TGTGCCAGCTCACCAGTACAGCGGGGGTACCAAGAGACCCAGTACTTC.